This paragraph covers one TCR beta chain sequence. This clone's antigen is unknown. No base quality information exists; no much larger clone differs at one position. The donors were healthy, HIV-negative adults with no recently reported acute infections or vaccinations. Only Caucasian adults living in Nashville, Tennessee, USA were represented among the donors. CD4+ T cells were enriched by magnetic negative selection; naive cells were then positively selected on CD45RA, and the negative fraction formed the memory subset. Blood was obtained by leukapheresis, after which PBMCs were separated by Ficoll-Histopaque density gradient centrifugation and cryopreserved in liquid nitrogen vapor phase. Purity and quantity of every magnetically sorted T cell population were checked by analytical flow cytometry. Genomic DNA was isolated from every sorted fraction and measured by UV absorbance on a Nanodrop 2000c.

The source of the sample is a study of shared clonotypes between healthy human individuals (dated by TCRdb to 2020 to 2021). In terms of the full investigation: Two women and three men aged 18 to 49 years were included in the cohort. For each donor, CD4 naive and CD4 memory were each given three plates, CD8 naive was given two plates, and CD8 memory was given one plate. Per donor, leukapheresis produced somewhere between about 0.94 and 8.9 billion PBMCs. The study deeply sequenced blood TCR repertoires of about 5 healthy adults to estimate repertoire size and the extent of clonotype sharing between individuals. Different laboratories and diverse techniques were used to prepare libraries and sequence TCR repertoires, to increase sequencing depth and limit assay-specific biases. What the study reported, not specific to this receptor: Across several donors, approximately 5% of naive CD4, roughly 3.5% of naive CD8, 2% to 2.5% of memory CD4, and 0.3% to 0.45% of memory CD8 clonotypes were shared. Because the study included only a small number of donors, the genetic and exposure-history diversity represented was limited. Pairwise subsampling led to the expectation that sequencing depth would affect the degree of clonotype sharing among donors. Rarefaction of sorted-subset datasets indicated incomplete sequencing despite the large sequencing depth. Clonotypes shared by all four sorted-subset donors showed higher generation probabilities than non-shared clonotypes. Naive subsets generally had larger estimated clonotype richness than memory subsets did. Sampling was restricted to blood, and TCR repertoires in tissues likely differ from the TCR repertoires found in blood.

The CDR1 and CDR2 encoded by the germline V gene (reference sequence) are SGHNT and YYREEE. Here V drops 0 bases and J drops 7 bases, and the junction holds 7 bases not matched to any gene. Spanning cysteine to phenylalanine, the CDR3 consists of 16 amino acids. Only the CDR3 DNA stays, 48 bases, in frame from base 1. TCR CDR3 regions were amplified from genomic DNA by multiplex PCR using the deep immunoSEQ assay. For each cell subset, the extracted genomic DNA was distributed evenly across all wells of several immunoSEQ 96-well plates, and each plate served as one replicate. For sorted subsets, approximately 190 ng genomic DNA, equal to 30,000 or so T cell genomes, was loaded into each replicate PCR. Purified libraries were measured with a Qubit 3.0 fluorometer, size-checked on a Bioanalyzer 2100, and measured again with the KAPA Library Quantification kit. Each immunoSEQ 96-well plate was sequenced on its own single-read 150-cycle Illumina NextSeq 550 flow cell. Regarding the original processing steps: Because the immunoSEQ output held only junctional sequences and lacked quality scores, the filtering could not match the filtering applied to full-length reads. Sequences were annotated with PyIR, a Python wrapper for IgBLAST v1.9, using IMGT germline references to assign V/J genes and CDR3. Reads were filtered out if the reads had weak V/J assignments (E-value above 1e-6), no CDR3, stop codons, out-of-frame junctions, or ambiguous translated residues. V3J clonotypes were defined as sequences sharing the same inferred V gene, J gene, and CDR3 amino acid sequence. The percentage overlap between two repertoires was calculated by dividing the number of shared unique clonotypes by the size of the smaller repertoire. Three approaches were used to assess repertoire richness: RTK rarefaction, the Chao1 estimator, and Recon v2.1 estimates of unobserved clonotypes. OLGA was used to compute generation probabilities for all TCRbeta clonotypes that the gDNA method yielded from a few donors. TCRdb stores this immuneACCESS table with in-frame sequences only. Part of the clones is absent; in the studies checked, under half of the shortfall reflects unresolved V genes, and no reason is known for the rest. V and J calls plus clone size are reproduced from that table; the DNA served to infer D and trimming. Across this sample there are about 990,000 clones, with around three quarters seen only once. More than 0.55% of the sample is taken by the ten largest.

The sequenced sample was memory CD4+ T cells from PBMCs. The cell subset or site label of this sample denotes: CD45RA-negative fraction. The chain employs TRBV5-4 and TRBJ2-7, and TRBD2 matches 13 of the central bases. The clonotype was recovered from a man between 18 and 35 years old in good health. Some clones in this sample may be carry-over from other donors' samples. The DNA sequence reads TGTGCCAGCAGCTTGGCCGGGACTAGCGGGACTACTGAGCAGTACTTC. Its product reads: CASSLAGTSGTTEQYF.